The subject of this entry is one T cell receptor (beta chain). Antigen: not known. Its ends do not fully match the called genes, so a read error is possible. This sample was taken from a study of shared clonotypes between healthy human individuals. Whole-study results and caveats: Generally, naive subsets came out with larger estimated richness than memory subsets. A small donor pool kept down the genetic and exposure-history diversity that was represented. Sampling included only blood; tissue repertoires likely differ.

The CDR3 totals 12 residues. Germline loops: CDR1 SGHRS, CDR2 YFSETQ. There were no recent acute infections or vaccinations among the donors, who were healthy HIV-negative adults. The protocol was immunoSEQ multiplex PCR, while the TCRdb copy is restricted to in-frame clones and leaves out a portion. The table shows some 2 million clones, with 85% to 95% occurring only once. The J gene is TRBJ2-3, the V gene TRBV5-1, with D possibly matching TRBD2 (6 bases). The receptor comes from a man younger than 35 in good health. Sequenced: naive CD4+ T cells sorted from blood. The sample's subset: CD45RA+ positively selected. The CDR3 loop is CASTVVGDFHYF. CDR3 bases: TGCGCCAGCACCGTAGTGGGGGACTTCCACTACTTT.